This T cell receptor (beta chain) was recorded in a study of shared clonotypes between healthy human individuals. Produced via immunoSEQ multiplex PCR; TCRdb's table is partial and in-frame only. Seen here are roughly 380,000 clones, 90% to 98% observed once, and the top ten hold approximately 0.32%. J was trimmed by 2 bases and V by 10 bases; bases with no gene match: 9. Germline V CDR1 and CDR2: SNHLY, FYNNEI. The CDR3 totals 14 residues. Sequenced material: memory CD8+ T cells sorted from blood. Subset given: CD45RO+ cells pooled with CCR7-negative TemRA cells. This TCR derives from a man younger than 45 in good health. The rearrangement links TRBV2 to TRBJ2-7; 9 bases map to TRBD1. CDR3 coding DNA: TGTGCCACCCAAGACAGGGGGGGTACCTACGAGCAGTACTTC. Translating it yields CATQDRGGTYEQYF.